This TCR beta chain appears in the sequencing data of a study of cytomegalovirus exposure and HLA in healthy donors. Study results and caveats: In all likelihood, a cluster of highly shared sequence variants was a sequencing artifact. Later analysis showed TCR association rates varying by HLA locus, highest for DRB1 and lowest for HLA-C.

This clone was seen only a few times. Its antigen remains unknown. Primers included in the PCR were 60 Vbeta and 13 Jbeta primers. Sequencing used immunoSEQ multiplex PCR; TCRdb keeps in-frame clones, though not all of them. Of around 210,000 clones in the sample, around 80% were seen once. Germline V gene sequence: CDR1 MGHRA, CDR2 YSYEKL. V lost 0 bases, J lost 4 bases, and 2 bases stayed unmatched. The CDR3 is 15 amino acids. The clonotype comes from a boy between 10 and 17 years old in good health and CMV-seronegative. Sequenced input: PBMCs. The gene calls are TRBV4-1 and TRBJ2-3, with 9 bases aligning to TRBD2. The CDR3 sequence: CASSQERGGSDTQYF. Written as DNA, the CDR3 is TGCGCCAGCAGCCAAGAGCGGGGGGGCTCAGATACGCAGTATTTT.